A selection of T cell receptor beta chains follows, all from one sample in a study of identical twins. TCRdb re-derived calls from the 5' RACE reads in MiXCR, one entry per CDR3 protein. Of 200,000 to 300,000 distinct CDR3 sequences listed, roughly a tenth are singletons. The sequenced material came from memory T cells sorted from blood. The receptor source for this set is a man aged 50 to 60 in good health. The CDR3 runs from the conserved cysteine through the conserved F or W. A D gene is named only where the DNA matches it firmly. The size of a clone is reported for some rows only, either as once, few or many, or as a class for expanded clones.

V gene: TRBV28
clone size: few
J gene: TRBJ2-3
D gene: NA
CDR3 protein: CALWGERVVDTQYF
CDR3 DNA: TGTGCCCTTTGGGGGGAGAGGGTTGTGGATACGCAGTATTTT

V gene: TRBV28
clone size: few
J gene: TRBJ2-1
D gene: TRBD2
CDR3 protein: CASRMGLADGANEQFF
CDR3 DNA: TGTGCCAGCAGGATGGGACTAGCGGATGGGGCAAATGAGCAGTTCTTC

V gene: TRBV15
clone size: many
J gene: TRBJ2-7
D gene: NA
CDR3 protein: CATSRDPTAYEQYF
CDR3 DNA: TGTGCCACCAGCAGAGACCCGACAGCCTACGAGCAGTACTTC

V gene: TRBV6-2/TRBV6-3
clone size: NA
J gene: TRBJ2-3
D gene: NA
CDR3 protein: CASRSQSVPDTQYF
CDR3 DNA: TGTGCCAGCAGGAGTCAAAGTGTCCCAGATACGCAGTATTTT

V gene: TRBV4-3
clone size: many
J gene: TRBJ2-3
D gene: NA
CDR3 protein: CASSQDQSSTDTQYF
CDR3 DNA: TGCGCCAGCAGCCAAGACCAGAGCAGCACAGATACGCAGTATTTT

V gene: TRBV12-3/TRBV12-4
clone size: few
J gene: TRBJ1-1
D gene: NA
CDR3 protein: CASSRGIVGTLAFF
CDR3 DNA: TGTGCCAGCAGTCGAGGGATTGTAGGCACCTTGGCTTTCTTT

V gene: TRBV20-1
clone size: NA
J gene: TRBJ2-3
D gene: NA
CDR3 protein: CSASVRISTDTQYF
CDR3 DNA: TGCAGTGCTAGCGTCAGGATCAGCACAGATACGCAGTATTTT

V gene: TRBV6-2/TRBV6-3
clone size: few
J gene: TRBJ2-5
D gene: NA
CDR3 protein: CASSYGTAGGTQYF
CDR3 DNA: TGTGCCAGCAGTTACGGGACTGCAGGAGGGACCCAGTACTTC

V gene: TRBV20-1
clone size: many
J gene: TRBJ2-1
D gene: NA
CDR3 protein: CSAVGGASYNEQFF
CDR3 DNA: TGCAGTGCGGTCGGCGGGGCCTCCTACAATGAGCAGTTCTTC

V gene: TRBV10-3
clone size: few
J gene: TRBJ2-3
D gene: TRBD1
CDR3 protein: CAISEDLTGEVTDTQYF
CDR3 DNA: TGTGCCATCAGTGAGGACCTGACAGGGGAAGTCACAGATACGCAGTATTTT

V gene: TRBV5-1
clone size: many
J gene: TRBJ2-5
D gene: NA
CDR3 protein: CASSSHDGGTQYF
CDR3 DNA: TGCGCCAGCAGCTCCCATGATGGAGGGACCCAGTACTTC

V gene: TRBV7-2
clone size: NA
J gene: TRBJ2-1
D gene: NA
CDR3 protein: CASSLDRAYNEQFF
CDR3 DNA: TGTGCCAGCAGCTTAGACAGGGCCTACAATGAGCAGTTCTTC

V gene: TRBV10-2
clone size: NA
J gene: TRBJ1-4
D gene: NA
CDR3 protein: CASSEIPGKLFF
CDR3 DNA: TGCGCCAGCAGTGAAATTCCAGGAAAACTGTTTTTT

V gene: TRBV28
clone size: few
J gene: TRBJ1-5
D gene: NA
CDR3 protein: CASKTHSNQPQHF
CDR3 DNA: TGTGCCAGCAAGACACACAGCAATCAGCCCCAGCATTTT

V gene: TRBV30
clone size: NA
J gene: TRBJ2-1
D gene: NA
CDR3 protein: CAWVTTSNEQFF
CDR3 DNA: TGTGCCTGGGTTACTACGAGCAATGAGCAGTTCTTC

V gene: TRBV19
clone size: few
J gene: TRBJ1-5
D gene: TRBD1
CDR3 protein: CASSPLRTGNQHF
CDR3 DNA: TGTGCCAGTAGTCCCCTAAGGACAGGAAACCAGCATTTT

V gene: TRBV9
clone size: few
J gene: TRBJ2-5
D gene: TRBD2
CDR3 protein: CASSARSGTSGTGTQYF
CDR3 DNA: TGTGCCAGCAGCGCCCGCTCCGGGACTAGCGGTACAGGGACCCAGTACTTC

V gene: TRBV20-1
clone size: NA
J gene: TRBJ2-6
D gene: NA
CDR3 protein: CSVPDMYSGANVLTF
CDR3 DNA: TGCAGTGTTCCCGACATGTACTCTGGGGCCAACGTCCTGACTTTC

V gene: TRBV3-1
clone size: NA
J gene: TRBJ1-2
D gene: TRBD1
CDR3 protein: CASSQSGRGRVGYTF
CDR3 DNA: TGTGCCAGCAGCCAATCCGGGAGGGGGCGCGTTGGCTACACCTTC

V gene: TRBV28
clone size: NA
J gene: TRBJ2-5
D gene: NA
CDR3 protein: CASSLPGRETQYF
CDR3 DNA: TGTGCCAGCAGTTTACCAGGCCGGGAGACCCAGTACTTC

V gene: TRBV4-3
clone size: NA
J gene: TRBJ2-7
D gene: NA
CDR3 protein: CASSQDQVSLEQYF
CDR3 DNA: TGCGCCAGCAGCCAAGACCAGGTCTCACTTGAGCAGTACTTC

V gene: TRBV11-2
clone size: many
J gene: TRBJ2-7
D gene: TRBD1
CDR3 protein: CASSPLTGGYEQYF
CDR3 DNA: TGTGCCAGCAGCCCGTTGACAGGGGGCTACGAGCAGTACTTC

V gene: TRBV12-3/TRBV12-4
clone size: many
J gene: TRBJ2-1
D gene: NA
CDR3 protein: CASSSGLFDEQFF
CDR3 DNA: TGTGCCAGCAGTTCGGGACTCTTCGATGAGCAGTTCTTC

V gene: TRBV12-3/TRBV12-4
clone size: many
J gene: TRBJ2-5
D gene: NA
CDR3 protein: CASSLGSDPETQYF
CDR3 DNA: TGTGCCAGCAGTTTAGGGTCAGATCCGGAGACCCAGTACTTC

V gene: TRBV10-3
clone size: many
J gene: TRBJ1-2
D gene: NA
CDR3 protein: CAISAGGARGYGYTF
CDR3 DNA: TGTGCCATCAGTGCTGGAGGGGCACGGGGCTATGGCTACACCTTC

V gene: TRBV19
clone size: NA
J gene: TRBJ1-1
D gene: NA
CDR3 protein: CASKGPAMNTEAFF
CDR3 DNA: TGTGCCAGTAAAGGGCCAGCAATGAACACTGAAGCTTTCTTT

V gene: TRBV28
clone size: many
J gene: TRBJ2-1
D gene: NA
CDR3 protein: CASSVPQASYNEQFF
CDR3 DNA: TGTGCCAGCAGCGTCCCGCAGGCTTCCTACAATGAGCAGTTCTTC

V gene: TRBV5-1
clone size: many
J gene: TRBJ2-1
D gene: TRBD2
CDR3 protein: CASSSFSGSSYNEQFF
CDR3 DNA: TGCGCCAGCAGCTCGTTTAGCGGGAGTTCCTACAATGAGCAGTTCTTC

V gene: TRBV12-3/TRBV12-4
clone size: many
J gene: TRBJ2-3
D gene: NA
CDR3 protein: CASRMTDLTDTQYF
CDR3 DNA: TGTGCCAGCAGGATGACAGATCTCACAGATACGCAGTATTTT

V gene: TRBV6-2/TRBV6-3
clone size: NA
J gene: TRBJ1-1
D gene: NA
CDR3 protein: CASSYRGAASTEAFF
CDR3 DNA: TGTGCCAGCAGTTATCGGGGGGCGGCGAGCACTGAAGCTTTCTTT

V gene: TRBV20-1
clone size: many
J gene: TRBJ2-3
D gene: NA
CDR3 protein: CSARDPHQDTQYF
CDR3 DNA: TGCAGTGCTAGAGATCCCCACCAGGATACGCAGTATTTT

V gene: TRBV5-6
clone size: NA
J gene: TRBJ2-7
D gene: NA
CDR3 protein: CASSPRRQLFSYEQYF
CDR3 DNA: TGTGCCAGCAGCCCCCGGCGCCAGCTTTTCTCCTACGAGCAGTACTTC

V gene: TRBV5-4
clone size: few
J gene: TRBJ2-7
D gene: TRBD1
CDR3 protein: CASSSPGTGLSYEQYF
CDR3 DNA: TGTGCCAGCAGCTCCCCAGGGACAGGATTATCCTACGAGCAGTACTTC

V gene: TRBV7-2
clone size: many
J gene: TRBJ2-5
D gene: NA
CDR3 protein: CASSLSGSPLGETQYF
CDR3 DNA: TGTGCCAGCAGCTTATCGGGTAGCCCTCTTGGGGAGACCCAGTACTTC

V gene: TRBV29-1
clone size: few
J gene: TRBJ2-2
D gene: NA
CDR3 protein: CSVSGFANTGELFF
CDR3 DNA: TGCAGCGTTTCAGGGTTCGCGAACACCGGGGAGCTGTTTTTT

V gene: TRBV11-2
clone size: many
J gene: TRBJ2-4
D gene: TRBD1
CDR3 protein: CASSLEPGRGHHIAKNIQYF
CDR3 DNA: TGTGCCAGCAGCTTAGAACCGGGCAGGGGGCACCACATAGCCAAAAACATTCAGTACTTC

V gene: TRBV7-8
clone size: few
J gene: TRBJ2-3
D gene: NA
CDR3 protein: CASSWGLSDTQYF
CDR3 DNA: TGTGCCAGCAGCTGGGGACTCTCAGATACGCAGTATTTT

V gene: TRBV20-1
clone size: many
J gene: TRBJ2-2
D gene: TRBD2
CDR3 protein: CSATGTTNTGELFF
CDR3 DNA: TGCAGTGCAACCGGGACTACCAACACCGGGGAGCTGTTTTTT

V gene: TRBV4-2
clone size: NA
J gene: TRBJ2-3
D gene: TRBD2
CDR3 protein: CASRLGTMSTDTQYF
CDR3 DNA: TGTGCCAGCAGGCTCGGGACTATGAGCACAGATACGCAGTATTTT

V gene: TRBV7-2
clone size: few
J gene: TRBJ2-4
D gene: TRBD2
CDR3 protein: CASSTRLAGNIQYF
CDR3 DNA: TGTGCCAGCAGCACACGACTAGCTGGAAACATTCAGTACTTC

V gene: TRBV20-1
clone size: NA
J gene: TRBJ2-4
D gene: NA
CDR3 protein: CSAIDRNIQYF
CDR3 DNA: TGCAGTGCTATTGACAGAAACATTCAGTACTTC

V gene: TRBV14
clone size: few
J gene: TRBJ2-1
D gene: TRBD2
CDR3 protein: CASNAPGLAGGNEQFF
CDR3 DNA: TGTGCCAGCAACGCGCCGGGACTAGCGGGGGGGAATGAGCAGTTCTTC

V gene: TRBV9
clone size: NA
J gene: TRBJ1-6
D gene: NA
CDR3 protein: CASSVGGDNSPLHF
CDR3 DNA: TGTGCCAGCAGCGTAGGGGGGGATAATTCACCCCTCCACTTT

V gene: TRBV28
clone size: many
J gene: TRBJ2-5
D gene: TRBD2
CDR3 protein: CASSSGGAVETQYF
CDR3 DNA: TGTGCCAGCAGTAGCGGGGGGGCGGTAGAGACCCAGTACTTC

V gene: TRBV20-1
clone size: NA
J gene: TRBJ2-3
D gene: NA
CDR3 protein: CSARDARSPTDTQYF
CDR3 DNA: TGCAGTGCTAGAGATGCTAGGAGCCCCACAGATACGCAGTATTTT

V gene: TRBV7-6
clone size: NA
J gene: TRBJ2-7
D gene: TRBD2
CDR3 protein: CASSPLASGNYEQYF
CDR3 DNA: TGTGCCAGCAGCCCACTCGCTAGCGGGAACTACGAACAGTACTTC

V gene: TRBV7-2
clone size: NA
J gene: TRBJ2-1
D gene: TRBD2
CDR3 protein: CASSLVNSGSGNEQFF
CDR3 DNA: TGTGCCAGCAGCTTAGTAAACAGCGGGAGTGGCAATGAGCAGTTCTTC

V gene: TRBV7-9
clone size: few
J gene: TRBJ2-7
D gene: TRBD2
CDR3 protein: CASSLDGGSQQYF
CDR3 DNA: TGTGCCAGCAGCTTAGACGGGGGGTCTCAGCAGTACTTC

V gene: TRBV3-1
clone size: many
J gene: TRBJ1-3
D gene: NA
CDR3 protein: CASSPSGNTIYF
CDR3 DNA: TGTGCCAGCAGCCCCTCTGGAAACACCATATATTTT

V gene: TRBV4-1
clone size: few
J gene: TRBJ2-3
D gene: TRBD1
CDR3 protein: CASSSGQVFTDTQYF
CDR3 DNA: TGCGCCAGCAGCTCCGGACAGGTCTTCACAGATACGCAGTATTTT

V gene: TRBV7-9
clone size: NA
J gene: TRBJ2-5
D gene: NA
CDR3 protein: CASSLGVGGEETQYF
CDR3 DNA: TGTGCCAGCAGCTTAGGTGTGGGAGGAGAAGAGACCCAGTACTTC

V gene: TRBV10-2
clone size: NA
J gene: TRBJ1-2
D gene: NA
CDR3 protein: CASNPTALYGYTF
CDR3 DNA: TGCGCCAGCAATCCTACAGCGCTCTATGGCTACACCTTC

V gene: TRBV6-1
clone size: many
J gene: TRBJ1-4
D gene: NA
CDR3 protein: CASSPRHLIGEKLFF
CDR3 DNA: TGTGCCAGCAGCCCCCGGCATCTCATTGGGGAAAAACTGTTTTTT

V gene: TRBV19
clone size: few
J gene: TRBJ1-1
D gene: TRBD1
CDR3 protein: CASTRRGGQGLMNTEAFF
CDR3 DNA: TGTGCCAGTACACGACGGGGGGGACAGGGCCTAATGAACACTGAAGCTTTCTTT

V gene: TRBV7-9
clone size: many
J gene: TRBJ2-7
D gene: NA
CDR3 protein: CASSLGTASYEQYF
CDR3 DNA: TGTGCCAGCAGCTTGGGGACGGCCAGCTACGAGCAGTACTTC

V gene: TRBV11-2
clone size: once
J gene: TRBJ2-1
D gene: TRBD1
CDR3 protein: CASSLRMGTGFDEQFF
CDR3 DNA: TGTGCCAGCAGCTTACGCATGGGGACAGGGTTCGATGAGCAGTTCTTC

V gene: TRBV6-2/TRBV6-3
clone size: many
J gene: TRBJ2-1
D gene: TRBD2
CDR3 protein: CASSYRLAGAGNEQFF
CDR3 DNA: TGTGCCAGCAGTTACCGACTAGCGGGAGCCGGGAATGAGCAGTTCTTC